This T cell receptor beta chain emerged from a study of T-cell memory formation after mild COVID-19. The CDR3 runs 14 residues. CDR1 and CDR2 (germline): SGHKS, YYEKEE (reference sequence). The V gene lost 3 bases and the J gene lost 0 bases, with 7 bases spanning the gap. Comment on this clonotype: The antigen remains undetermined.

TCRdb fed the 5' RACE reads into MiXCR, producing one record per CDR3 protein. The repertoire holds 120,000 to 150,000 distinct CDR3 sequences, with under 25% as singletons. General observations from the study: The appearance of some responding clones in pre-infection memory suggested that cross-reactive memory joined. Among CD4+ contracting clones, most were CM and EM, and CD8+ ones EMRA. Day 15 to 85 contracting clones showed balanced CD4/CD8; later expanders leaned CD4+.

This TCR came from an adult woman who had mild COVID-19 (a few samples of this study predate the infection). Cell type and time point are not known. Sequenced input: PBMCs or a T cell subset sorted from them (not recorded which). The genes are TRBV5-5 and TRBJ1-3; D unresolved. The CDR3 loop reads CASSSRNSGNTIYF. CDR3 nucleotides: TGTGCCAGCAGCTCCCGTAACTCTGGAAACACCATATATTTT.